This T cell receptor (beta chain) was found in a study of regulatory T cells in long-lasting Graves disease. Noted time point: persistent/refractory GD, antithyroid drugs over 5 years with positive TRAb. The TCR library was prepared using RNA isolated from PBMCs. The guidelines of the American Thyroid Association were the basis for diagnosing Graves' disease. V lost 0 bases to trimming and J lost 4 bases, with 13 bases between them. There are 17 residues in the CDR3. The germline CDR1 and CDR2 sequences are SGHTA and FQGNSA. Investigators prepared the TCR beta libraries by applying iRepertoire HTBI primers and Arm-PCR of CDR3 regions. TCRdb reprocessed the multiplex PCR reads with MiXCR, giving one entry per CDR3 protein. The sample lists about 460,000 distinct CDR3 sequences, less than 25% occurring once. This clonotype was observed a handful of times. Its specificity is not known. Findings of the study overall: With persistent disease, TRBV28, TRBJ1-2 and TRBJ2-5 were the favored segments. Persistent patients had more shared public clonotypes (roughly 2,500) than new patients (approximately 920).

The sequencing here drew on peripheral blood mononuclear cells (PBMCs), taken when the disease was refractory, from a patient treated with antithyroid drugs. The chain recombines TRBV7-2 with TRBJ1-6; D is undetermined. The source is a female donor with Graves disease. CDR3 residues: CASSLAGFKAYNSPLHF. DNA of the CDR3: TGTGCCAGCAGCTTAGCAGGGTTCAAGGCTTATAATTCACCCCTCCACTTT.